Listed below are T cell receptor beta chains from one sample, sequenced in a study of tumor-infiltrating lymphocytes in primary liver carcinoma. TCRdb fed the multiplex PCR reads into MiXCR, producing one record per CDR3 protein. The data contain 150,000 to 200,000 distinct CDR3 sequences, about 85% of them singletons. The source material was tumor tissue from primary liver carcinoma. The source is a middle-aged man with primary liver carcinoma and hepatitis B virus infection. CDR3s include the opening cysteine and the closing phenylalanine or tryptophan. The D gene is left open where the match is weak. The size of a clone is reported for some rows only, either as once, few or many, or as a class for expanded clones.

J gene | D gene | V gene | clone size | CDR3 protein | CDR3 DNA
TRBJ2-5 | TRBD1 | TRBV29-1 | NA | CRVEADRGRAEIQYF | TGCAGGGTTGAAGCGGACAGGGGGCGAGCAGAGATCCAGTACTTT
TRBJ1-1 | TRBD1 | TRBV29-1 | medium-sized | CSGGQEGYQNTEAFF | TGCAGCGGGGGACAGGAAGGCTATCAGAACACTGAAGCTTTCTTT
TRBJ2-5 | TRBD1 | TRBV5-6 | NA | CDSSLDRGIQETHYF | TGTGACAGTAGCCTTGACAGGGGCATCCAAGAGACCCACTACTTC
TRBJ2-1 | NA | TRBV12-3/TRBV12-4 | NA | CASSLGQKNEKSF | TGTGCCAGCAGTCTCGGACAGAAGAATGAGAAGTCCTTC
TRBJ2-7 | TRBD1 | TRBV5-1 | NA | CASSLGTGGNEQYF | TGCGCCAGCAGCTTGGGGACAGGGGGCAATGAGCAGTACTTC
TRBJ2-3 | TRBD2 | TRBV29-1 | NA | CSGTLSGGVTQYF | TGCAGCGGTACCCTATCGGGAGGGGTTACGCAGTATTTT
TRBJ2-1 | TRBD1 | TRBV4-3 | NA | CASSRFFGTGMQEQFF | TGCGCCAGCAGCCGCTTCTTCGGGACAGGGATGCAAGAGCAGTTCTTC
TRBJ2-1 | TRBD2 | TRBV5-1 | many | CASSASRGGEQFF | TGCGCCAGCAGTGCCTCGCGGGGGGGTGAGCAGTTCTTC
TRBJ2-7 | NA | TRBV28 | NA | CANSLIQTGEQYF | TGTGCCAACAGTTTGATACAGACAGGCGAGCAGTACTTC
TRBJ2-5 | NA | TRBV29-1 | NA | CSVKLEDLEAQYF | TGCAGCGTCAAACTAGAAGATCTGGAGGCCCAGTACTTC
TRBJ2-1 | TRBD2 | TRBV4-2 | NA | CASSHVSAGYTGNKQFF | TGTGCCAGCAGCCATGTTTCAGCGGGATATACGGGGAATAAGCAGTTCTTC
TRBJ2-3 | TRBD2 | TRBV29-1 | NA | CSCSGCSTDTQYF | TGCAGCTGTAGCGGGTGTAGCACAGATACGCAGTATTTC